This T cell receptor beta chain was sequenced for a study of blood T cell repertoires in COVID-19. Looking at the study overall: Acute and convalescent COVID-19 specimens originated in the United States, Italy and Spain.

Original handling: Reference gene primer amplification gave estimated nucleated cell counts. Method: immunoSEQ multiplex PCR; TCRdb's copy keeps in-frame clones and lacks some. The DNA gave D and trimming, while V, J and clone size come from that table. Among approximately 300,000 clones listed, around 85% were seen once. The germline V gene encodes CDR1 PRHDT and CDR2 FYEKMQ (reference sequence). CDR3 length: 17 amino acids. Trimming cost V 5 bases and J 0 bases, with 17 bases left between them. Sample: peripheral blood. This sequence was found in a woman in her fifties or sixties with active or convalescent COVID-19. This chain joins TRBV13 and TRBJ2-1; tentatively, D is TRBD2 (5 bases). The CDR3 protein is CASSQAVGVLSYNEQFF. The CDR3 DNA follows: TGTGCCAGCAGCCAAGCGGTCGGCGTACTCTCCTACAATGAGCAGTTCTTC.